This TCR beta chain was identified in a study of blood T cells in healthy people across ages. Broader study findings: Age showed a roughly linear inverse relationship with TCR beta diversity per million T cells. Aged donors had fewer naive CD4+ cells and lower diversity than long-lived donors.

The second PCR ran roughly 6 to 12 cycles with a sample-barcoded 5' primer and J-beta primers. TCRdb fed the 5' RACE reads into MiXCR, producing one record per CDR3 protein. The table has 600,000 to 900,000 distinct CDR3 sequences, approximately 24% seen once. Trimming left V 5 bases short and J 0 bases short, with 19 bases between. Germline V gene sequence: CDR1 DFQATT, CDR2 SNEGSKA (reference sequence). The CDR3 sequence is 17 residues long. Note on this clonotype: Its matching antigen is unknown.

This same sample was also taken into another study, of T cells of mothers and their children.

The sequenced material came from blood. The receptor was derived from a boy younger than 18 in good health. This chain links TRBV20-1 with TRBJ2-2; tentatively, D is TRBD1 (6 bases). The CDR3 coding sequence is TGCAGTGCTCAAGCGCCCTTCGGGACAACGAACACCGGGGAGCTGTTTTTT. It specifies CSAQAPFGTTNTGELFF.